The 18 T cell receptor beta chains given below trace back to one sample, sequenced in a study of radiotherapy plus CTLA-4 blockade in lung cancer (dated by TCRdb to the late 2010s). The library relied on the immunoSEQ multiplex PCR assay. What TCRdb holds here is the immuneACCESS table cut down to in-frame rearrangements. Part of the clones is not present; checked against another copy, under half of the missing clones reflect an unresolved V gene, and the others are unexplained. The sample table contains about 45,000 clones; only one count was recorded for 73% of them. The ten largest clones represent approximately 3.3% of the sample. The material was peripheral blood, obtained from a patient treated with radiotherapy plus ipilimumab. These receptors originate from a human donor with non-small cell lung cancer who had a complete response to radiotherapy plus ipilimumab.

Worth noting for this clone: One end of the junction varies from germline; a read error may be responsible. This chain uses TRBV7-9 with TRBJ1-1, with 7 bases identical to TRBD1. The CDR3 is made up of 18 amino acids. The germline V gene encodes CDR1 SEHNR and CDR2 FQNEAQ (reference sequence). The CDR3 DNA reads TGTGCCGGCAGCTTAAATAGTCTGGGGTCAGGGGGTGTCTCTGAAGCTTTCTTT. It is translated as CAGSLNSLGSGGVSEAFF. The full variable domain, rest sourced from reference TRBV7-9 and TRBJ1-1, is DTGVSQNPRHKITKRGQNVTFRCDPISEHNRLYWYRQTLGQGPEFLTYFQNEAQLEKSRLLSDRFSAERPKGSFSTLEIQRTEQGDSAMYLCAGSLNSLGSGGVSEAFFGQGTRLTVV.

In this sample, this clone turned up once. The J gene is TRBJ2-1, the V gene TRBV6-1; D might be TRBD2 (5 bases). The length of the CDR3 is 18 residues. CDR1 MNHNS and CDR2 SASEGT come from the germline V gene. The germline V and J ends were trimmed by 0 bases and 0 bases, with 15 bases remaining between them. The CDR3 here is CASSEAGSRAVSYNEQFF. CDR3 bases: TGTGCCAGCAGTGAAGCTGGGAGTAGGGCGGTCTCCTACAATGAGCAGTTCTTC.

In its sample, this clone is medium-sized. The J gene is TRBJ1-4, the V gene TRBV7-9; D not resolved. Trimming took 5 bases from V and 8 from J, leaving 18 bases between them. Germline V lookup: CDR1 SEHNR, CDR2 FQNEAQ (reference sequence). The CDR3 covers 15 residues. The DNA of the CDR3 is TGTGCCAGCAGCCCTAGAACCGGCGGTAACGAAAAACTGTTTTTT. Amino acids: CASSPRTGGNEKLFF.

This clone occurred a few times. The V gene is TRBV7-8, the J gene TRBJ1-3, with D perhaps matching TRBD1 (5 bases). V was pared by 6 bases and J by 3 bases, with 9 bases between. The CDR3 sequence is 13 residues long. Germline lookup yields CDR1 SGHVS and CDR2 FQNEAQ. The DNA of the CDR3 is TGTGCCAGCAGGGAGGGGAATGGAAACACCATATATTTT. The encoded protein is CASREGNGNTIYF.

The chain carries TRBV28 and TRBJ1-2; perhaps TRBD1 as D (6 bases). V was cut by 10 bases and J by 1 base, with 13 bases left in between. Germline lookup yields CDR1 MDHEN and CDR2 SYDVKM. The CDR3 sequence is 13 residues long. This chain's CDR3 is CATLTGFNYGYTF. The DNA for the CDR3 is TGTGCCACCTTGACAGGCTTTAACTATGGCTACACCTTC.

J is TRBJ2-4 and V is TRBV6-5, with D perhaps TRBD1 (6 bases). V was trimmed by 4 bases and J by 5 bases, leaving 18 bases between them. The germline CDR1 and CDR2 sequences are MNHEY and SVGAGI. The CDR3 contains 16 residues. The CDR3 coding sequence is TGTGCCAGCAGTTCCCCTACCTTGGGGGCGGAAAACATTCAGTACTTC. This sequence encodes CASSSPTLGAENIQYF.

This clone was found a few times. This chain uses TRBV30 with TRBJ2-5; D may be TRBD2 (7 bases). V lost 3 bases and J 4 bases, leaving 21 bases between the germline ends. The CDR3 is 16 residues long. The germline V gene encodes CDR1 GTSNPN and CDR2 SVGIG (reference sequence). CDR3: CAWSRRGGGYRETQYF. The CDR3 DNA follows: TGTGCCTGGAGCCGACGAGGGGGGGGATATCGAGAGACCCAGTACTTC.

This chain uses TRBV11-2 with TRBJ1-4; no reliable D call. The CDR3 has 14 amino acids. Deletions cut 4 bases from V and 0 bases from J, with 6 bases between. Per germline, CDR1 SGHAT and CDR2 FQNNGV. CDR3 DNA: TGTGCCAGCAGCTCGGGAACAACTAATGAAAAACTGTTTTTT. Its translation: CASSSGTTNEKLFF.

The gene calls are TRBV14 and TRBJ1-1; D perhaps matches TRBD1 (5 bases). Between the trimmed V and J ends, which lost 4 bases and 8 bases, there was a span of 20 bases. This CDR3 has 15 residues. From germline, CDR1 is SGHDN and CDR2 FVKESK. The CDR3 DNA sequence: TGTGCCAGCAGCCTGGGACTCCTAAAGTTTGACGAAGCTTTCTTT. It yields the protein CASSLGLLKFDEAFF.

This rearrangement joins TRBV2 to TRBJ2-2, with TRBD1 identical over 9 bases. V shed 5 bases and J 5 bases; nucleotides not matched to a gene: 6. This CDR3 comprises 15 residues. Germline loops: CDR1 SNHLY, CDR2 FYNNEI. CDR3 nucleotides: TGTGCCAGCAGTACCACCGGACAGGGGACCGGGGAGCTGTTTTTT. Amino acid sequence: CASSTTGQGTGELFF.

This CDR3 reads CASSPVGGPTTNEKLFF. The CDR3 region has the DNA TGTGCCAGCTCACCAGTGGGGGGACCAACAACTAATGAAAAACTGTTTTTT. The rearrangement uses TRBV18 and TRBJ1-4, with a tentative D call TRBD1 (5 bases). Germline CDR1 KGHSH, CDR2 LQKENI. This CDR3 is 17 amino acids long. Trimming took off 2 bases at V and 0 bases at J, with 13 bases between the two ends.

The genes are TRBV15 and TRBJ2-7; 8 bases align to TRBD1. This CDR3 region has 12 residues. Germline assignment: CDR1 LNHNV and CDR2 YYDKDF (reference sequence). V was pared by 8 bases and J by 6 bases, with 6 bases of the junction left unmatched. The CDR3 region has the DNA TGTGCCACCGGGCGAACAGGGGGCGAGCAGTACTTC. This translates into CATGRTGGEQYF.

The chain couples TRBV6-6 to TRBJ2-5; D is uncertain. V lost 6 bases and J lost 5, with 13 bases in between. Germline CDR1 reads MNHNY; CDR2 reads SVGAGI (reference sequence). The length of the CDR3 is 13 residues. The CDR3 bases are TGTGCCAGCAGGATCCCGGTTTCCGAGACCCAGTACTTC. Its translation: CASRIPVSETQYF.

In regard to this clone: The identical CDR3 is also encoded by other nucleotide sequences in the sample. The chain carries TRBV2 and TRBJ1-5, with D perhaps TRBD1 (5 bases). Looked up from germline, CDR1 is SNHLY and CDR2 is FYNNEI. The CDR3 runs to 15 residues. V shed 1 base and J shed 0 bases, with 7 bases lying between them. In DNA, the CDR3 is TGTGCCAGCAGTGAAGGAACAGGTAGCAATCAGCCCCAGCATTTT. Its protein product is CASSEGTGSNQPQHF.

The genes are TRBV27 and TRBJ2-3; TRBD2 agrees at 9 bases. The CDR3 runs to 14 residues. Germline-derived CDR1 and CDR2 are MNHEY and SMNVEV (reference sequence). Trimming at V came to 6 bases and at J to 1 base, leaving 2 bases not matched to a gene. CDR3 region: CASSRTSGTDTQYF. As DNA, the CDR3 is TGTGCCAGCAGCCGGACTAGCGGCACAGATACGCAGTATTTT.

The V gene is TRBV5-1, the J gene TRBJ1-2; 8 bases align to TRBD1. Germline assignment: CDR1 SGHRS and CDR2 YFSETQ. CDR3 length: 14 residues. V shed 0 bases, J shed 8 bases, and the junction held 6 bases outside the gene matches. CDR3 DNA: TGCGCCAGCAGCTTGGAGGGCAGGGGGCGCGGCTACACCTTC. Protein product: CASSLEGRGRGYTF.

The CDR3 spells CASSSDWRGTYEQYF. CDR3 in DNA: TGTGCCAGCAGCTCCGATTGGCGAGGGACCTACGAGCAGTACTTC. The chain carries TRBV7-2 and TRBJ2-7; TRBD2 is a possible D gene (5 bases). Germline lookup yields CDR1 SGHTA and CDR2 FQGNSA. Trimming removed 4 bases at V and 2 bases at J, with 15 bases between. This CDR3 has 15 amino acids.

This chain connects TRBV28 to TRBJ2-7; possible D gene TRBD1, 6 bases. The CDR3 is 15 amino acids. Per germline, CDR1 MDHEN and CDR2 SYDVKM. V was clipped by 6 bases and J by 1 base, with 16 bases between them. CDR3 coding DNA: TGTGCCAGCAGCCCCGATAAGGGGGTTTCCTACGAGCAGTACTTC. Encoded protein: CASSPDKGVSYEQYF.